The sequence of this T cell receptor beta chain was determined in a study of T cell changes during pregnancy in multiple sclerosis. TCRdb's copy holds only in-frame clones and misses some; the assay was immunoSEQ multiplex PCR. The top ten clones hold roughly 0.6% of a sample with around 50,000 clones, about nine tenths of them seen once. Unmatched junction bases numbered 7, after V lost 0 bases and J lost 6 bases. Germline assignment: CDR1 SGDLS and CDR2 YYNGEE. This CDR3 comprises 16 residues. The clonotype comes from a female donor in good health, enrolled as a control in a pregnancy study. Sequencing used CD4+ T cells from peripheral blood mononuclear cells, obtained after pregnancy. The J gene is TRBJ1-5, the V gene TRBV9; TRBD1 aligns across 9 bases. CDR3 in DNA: TGTGCCAGCAGCGTAGATGGGACAGGGTTGTCTCAGCCCCAGCATTTT. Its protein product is CASSVDGTGLSQPQHF.